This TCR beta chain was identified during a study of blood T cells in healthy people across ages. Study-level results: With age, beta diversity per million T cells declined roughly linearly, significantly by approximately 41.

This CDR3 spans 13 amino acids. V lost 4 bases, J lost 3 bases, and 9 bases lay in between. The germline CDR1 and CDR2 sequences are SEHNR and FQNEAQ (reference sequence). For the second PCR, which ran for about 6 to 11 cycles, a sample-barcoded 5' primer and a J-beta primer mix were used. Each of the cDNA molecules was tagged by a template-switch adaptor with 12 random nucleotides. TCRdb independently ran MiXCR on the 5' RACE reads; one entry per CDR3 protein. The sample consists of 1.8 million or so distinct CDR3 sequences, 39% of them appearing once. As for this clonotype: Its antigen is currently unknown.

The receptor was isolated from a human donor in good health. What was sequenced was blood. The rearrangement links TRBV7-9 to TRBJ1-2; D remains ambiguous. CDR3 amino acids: CASSSLLYYGYTF. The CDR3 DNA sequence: TGTGCCAGCAGCTCGCTCTTATACTATGGCTACACCTTC.